This TCR beta chain was sequenced during a study of shared clonotypes between healthy human individuals. Study-level points and caveats: Some naive CD4 clonotypes, around 4.9%, turned up in common across several donors. Blood was the only sampled material, and tissue repertoires likely differ.

CDR1 and CDR2 from the germline V gene are MNHEY and SMNVEV (reference sequence). The CDR3 runs 17 residues. V was pared by 3 bases and J by 5 bases, with 19 bases between. As regards this clone: As yet, its antigen is unknown.

The protocol was immunoSEQ multiplex PCR, while the TCRdb copy is restricted to in-frame clones and leaves out a portion. Here the sample spans roughly 2,000,000 clones, over 85% being singletons. CD8 cells regarded as naive lacked CD45RO, were positively chosen for CCR7, and omitted terminally differentiated effector memory CD45RA+ cells. What was sequenced was naive CD8+ T cells sorted from blood. This clonotype originated in a man younger than 30 in good health. The gene calls are TRBV27 and TRBJ2-2; a weak D match, TRBD1 (5 bases). In nucleotides, the CDR3 is TGTGCCAGCAGTTTCTCCCAGGGCGATGTGGTTACCGGGGAGCTGTTTTTT. Translated: CASSFSQGDVVTGELFF.